This TCR beta chain derives from a study of cytotoxic CD8 clonotypes in ibrutinib-treated CLL. For the study at large: Partial response occurred in approximately 24 patients and complete response in 2; at median about 6 years, roughly 15 remained remitted and about 12 progressed. After a median roughly 12 months on treatment (6 to 36), response samples were drawn. Study results and caveats: Age-matched healthy donor levels were exceeded by baseline clonality, which tracked circulating CD8+ T-cell counts.

About this clone itself: Its antigen is not known.

Some clones are missing from TCRdb's copy, which holds only in-frame ones; the method was immunoSEQ multiplex PCR. The data show about 130,000 clones, about 80% seen once. Germline assignment: CDR1 SNHLY and CDR2 FYNNEI. This CDR3 contains 13 residues. The ends were cut back, 3 bases at V and 6 bases at J, with 12 bases in the middle. This TCR was recovered from a human donor with chronic lymphocytic leukemia. This chain links TRBV2 with TRBJ2-7; D ambiguous. This specimen was PBMCs, taken after 12 months of ibrutinib treatment. The DNA for the CDR3 is TGTGCCAGCAGTGATGTGGGGATCGTCGAGCAGTACTTC. This sequence encodes CASSDVGIVEQYF. The complete variable domain, with remaining parts taken from reference TRBV2 and TRBJ2-7, reads EPEVTQTPSHQVTQMGQEVILRCVPISNHLYFYWYRQILGQKVEFLVSFYNNEISEKSEIFDDQFSVERPDGSNFTLKIRSTKLEDSAMYFCASSDVGIVEQYFGPGTRLTVT.